This T cell receptor beta chain originates from a study of beta chain features in type 1 diabetes. In all sorted populations, purity surpassed 98%. Of the isolated RNA, all was reverse transcribed, and so the sequenced material was expressed TCRB transcripts. Assay used: immunoSEQ multiplex PCR; TCRdb lists only in-frame clones, some missing. The data show approximately 150,000 clones, with around a tenth seen just once and approximately 0.69% held by the top ten. V shed 4 bases and J 11 bases; nucleotides not matched to a gene: 8. Germline assignment: CDR1 LNHDA and CDR2 SQIVND (reference sequence). The CDR3 consists of 14 residues. Study results and limitations: Shorter templates might be favored by PCR, equally in patients and controls. TCRB CDR3 length was moderately but significantly reduced in all four CD4+ subsets of Type 1 diabetes patients. Sequencing used cDNA, and cells with high TCR expression could therefore be over-represented.

This clone has more than one count but fewer than ten. Its antigen is currently unknown. V usage is TRBV19 and J usage is TRBJ2-5; 12 bases match TRBD1. This TCR derives from a woman in her 40s in good health. What was sequenced was central memory CD4+ T cells from blood. CDR3 protein: CASSTGTGGLSQYF. DNA for the CDR3: TGTGCCAGTAGTACCGGGACAGGGGGCCTATCTCAGTACTTC.